This T cell receptor (beta chain) was profiled in a study of CD8 T cells in Susac syndrome. Reverse transcription of roughly 0.5 to 1 ug RNA was performed with random hexamers. A single record per CDR3 protein comes from TCRdb applying MiXCR to the immunoSEQ multiplex PCR reads. The sample lists 130,000 or so distinct CDR3 sequences; around 86% were seen once. The CDR3 sequence is 11 residues long. CDR1 is LGHDT and CDR2 is YNNKEL in the germline V gene (reference sequence). Note on this clonotype: A read error may account for a junction end that differs from germline.

Sequenced: CD8+ T cells from PBMCs. This sequence originates from a human donor with multiple sclerosis. The J gene is TRBJ1-3, the V gene TRBV3-1; D is undetermined. CDR3 nucleotide sequence: TGCGCTTCGAGGTATGGAAACACCATATATTTT. Translating it yields CASRYGNTIYF.